This T cell receptor beta chain was sequenced in a study of blood T cell repertoires in COVID-19. Looking at the study overall: Spain, Italy and the United States supplied samples that represented acute and convalescent COVID-19. The analysed material was cDNA or gDNA that came from T cells, B-cell-depleted T cells, or PBMCs.

This clone has only a few counts. Original analysis: Quantification of nucleated cells was approximated via reference gene primer amplification. The repertoire was sequenced with immunoSEQ multiplex PCR; TCRdb's copy has only in-frame clones and lacks some. V, J and clone size were drawn from that table, and D and trimming were deduced from the DNA. The table lists more than 75,000 clones, 88% of them singletons. In germline, CDR1 is SEHNR, CDR2 FQNEAQ (reference sequence). CDR3 size: 15 residues. Trimming at V came to 1 base and at J to 2 bases, leaving 4 bases not matched to a gene. The sequence came from a woman of 80 years or more with active COVID-19. The sequenced sample consisted of peripheral blood. This sequence joins TRBV7-9 and TRBJ2-7; the match to TRBD2 covers 8 bases. The CDR3 region is CASSLEDGRAYEQYF. CDR3 in DNA: TGTGCCAGCAGCTTAGAAGACGGGAGGGCCTACGAGCAGTACTTC. The whole variable domain, filled in from reference TRBV7-9 and TRBJ2-7, reads DTGVSQNPRHKITKRGQNVTFRCDPISEHNRLYWYRQTLGQGPEFLTYFQNEAQLEKSRLLSDRFSAERPKGSFSTLEIQRTEQGDSAMYLCASSLEDGRAYEQYFGPGTRLTVT.